Following are 29 T cell receptor beta chains from one sample sequenced in a study of CD8 T cells in ankylosing spondylitis. TCRdb processed the 5' RACE reads anew with MiXCR; each CDR3 protein has one entry. The table records around 130,000 distinct CDR3 sequences, 7% to 10% of them present only once. The source material was blood, either unsorted or a sorted T cell fraction (not recorded which). Receptor source: a male donor with ankylosing spondylitis or in good health (not recorded which).

This clonotype was seen only a few times. V is TRBV12-3 or TRBV12-4 and J is TRBJ2-1; 9 positions agree with TRBD1. This CDR3 comprises 14 residues. V shed 2 bases, J shed 9 bases, and the junction held 5 bases outside the gene matches. CDR3 loop: CASSLRTGVSEQFF. The CDR3 bases are TGTGCCAGCAGTTTACGGACAGGGGTGAGTGAGCAGTTCTTC.

This clonotype has a count of ten or more. V gene TRBV20-1 combines with J gene TRBJ2-5, with D tentatively TRBD2 (6 bases). V was pared by 6 bases and J by 5 bases, with 25 bases between. The CDR3 is 16 amino acids. Germline V gives CDR1 DFQATT, CDR2 SNEGSKA (reference sequence). The CDR3 DNA sequence: TGCAGTGCGGGAGGCGGCTGGGAGCAGAACAGGGAGACCCAGTACTTC. It is translated as CSAGGGWEQNRETQYF.

This sequence joins TRBV14 and TRBJ2-5; D not certain. Trimming cost V 1 base and J 4 bases, with 4 bases left between them. The CDR3 extends over 12 amino acids. Germline V gene lookup returns CDR1 SGHDN and CDR2 FVKESK. The CDR3 loop is CASSQVTETQYF. In DNA form, the CDR3 reads TGTGCCAGCAGCCAAGTGACAGAGACCCAGTACTTC.

The chain links TRBV7-9 to TRBJ2-7; D is unresolved. Trimming pared 4 bases from V and 7 bases from J, leaving 17 bases between. The CDR3 runs 14 residues. Germline lookup yields CDR1 SEHNR and CDR2 FQNEAQ (reference sequence). Written as DNA, the CDR3 is TGTGCCAGCAGCTGGTTAGCTACTGCTGGAGAGCAGTACTTC. This translates into CASSWLATAGEQYF.

This clonotype was counted many times. This chain links TRBV5-4 with TRBJ2-5, with D unclear. This CDR3 comprises 13 residues. Germline V gene lookup returns CDR1 SGHNT and CDR2 YYREEE (reference sequence). Trimming shortened V by 3 bases and J by 5 bases, and 11 bases separated the two germline ends. The CDR3 spells CASSSTSRETQYF. DNA for the CDR3: TGTGCCAGCAGCTCAACCAGCCGGGAGACCCAGTACTTC.

This clonotype showed up many times. V gene TRBV7-6 combines with J gene TRBJ2-3; the D call may be TRBD1 or TRBD2 (5 bases each). Germline V gives CDR1 SGHVS, CDR2 FNYEAQ. The CDR3 covers 14 residues. The ends were cut back, 1 base at V and 4 bases at J, with 9 bases in the middle. CDR3 amino acids: CASSLERGPDTQYF. The CDR3 bases are TGTGCCAGCAGCTTAGAACGGGGCCCAGATACGCAGTATTTT.

This clonotype occurred a few times. V is TRBV10-3 and J is TRBJ2-2; D might be TRBD2 (6 bases). Germline CDR1 reads ENHRY; CDR2 reads SYGVKD. CDR3 length equals 14 residues. With 8 bases removed from V and 0 bases from J, the gap between germline ends came to 10 bases. Written as DNA, the CDR3 is TGTGCCATCCAAGGGACTCCGAACACCGGGGAGCTGTTTTTT. As protein: CAIQGTPNTGELFF.

The V and J genes are TRBV7-2 and TRBJ2-3, with 9 bases that match TRBD1. This CDR3 is built from 17 residues. Germline CDR1 and CDR2: SGHTA and FQGNSA. V was pared by 0 bases and J by 0 bases, with 4 bases of the junction left unmatched. CDR3 residues: CASSLAPGQGSTDTQYF. The CDR3 DNA sequence: TGTGCCAGCAGCTTAGCGCCGGGACAGGGAAGCACAGATACGCAGTATTTT.

This clonotype was counted at least ten times. The J gene is TRBJ1-5, the V gene TRBV7-2; perhaps TRBD1 as D (6 bases). The CDR3 covers 15 residues. Germline V gene sequence: CDR1 SGHTA, CDR2 FQGNSA. V was pared by 4 bases and J by 1 base, with 11 bases between. Here the CDR3 reads CASSSDGTSNQPQHF. CDR3 sequence (DNA): TGTGCCAGCAGCTCCGACGGGACAAGCAATCAGCCCCAGCATTTT.

This clonotype was picked up many times. This chain connects TRBV3-1 to TRBJ1-1; D gene ambiguous. Trimming left V 1 base short and J 10 bases short, with 13 bases between. Germline assignment: CDR1 LGHDT and CDR2 YNNKEL (reference sequence). The CDR3 spans 13 residues. The CDR3 DNA reads as TGTGCCAGCAGCCAAGGAGGTAACCGGGTAGCTTTCTTT. As protein: CASSQGGNRVAFF.

The CDR3 loop is CSASRPTGELFF. In DNA, the CDR3 is TGCAGTGCTAGTCGACCTACCGGGGAGCTGTTTTTT. This chain uses TRBV20-1 with TRBJ2-2; no clear D gene. V lost 3 bases and J lost 5, with 7 bases in between. This CDR3 contains 12 residues. Germline V gives CDR1 DFQATT, CDR2 SNEGSKA (reference sequence).

This clonotype has a count of ten or more. The V gene is TRBV7-2, the J gene TRBJ2-7, with 8 positions matching TRBD2. This CDR3 is 14 amino acids long. CDR1 SGHTA and CDR2 FQGNSA come from the germline V gene. V shed 1 base, J shed 6 bases, and the junction held 5 bases outside the gene matches. DNA for the CDR3: TGTGCCAGCAGCTTAGGTCGGACTAGCCCCGAGCAGTACTTC. Translation: CASSLGRTSPEQYF. Complete variable domain (other parts from reference TRBV7-2 and TRBJ2-7): GAGVSQSPSNKVTEKGKDVELRCDPISGHTALYWYRQSLGQGLEFLIYFQGNSAPDKSGLPSDRFSAERTGGSVSTLTIQRTQQEDSAVYLCASSLGRTSPEQYFGPGTRLTVT.

This clonotype turned up a few times. J is TRBJ2-1 and V is TRBV20-1; 11 nucleotides line up with TRBD2. This CDR3 is 16 amino acids long. The germline gives CDR1 DFQATT, CDR2 SNEGSKA (reference sequence). V shed 1 base, J shed 5 bases, and the junction held 7 bases outside the gene matches. CDR3: CSARGPGLAEDNEQFF. The DNA of the CDR3 is TGCAGTGCTAGAGGGCCGGGACTAGCGGAGGACAATGAGCAGTTCTTC.

V usage is TRBV18 and J usage is TRBJ2-7; 12 bases align to TRBD2. The CDR3 is made up of 16 amino acids. In germline, CDR1 is KGHSH, CDR2 LQKENI. The trim removed 3 bases at V and 0 bases at J, leaving 3 bases unmatched. This chain's CDR3 is CASSPGLAGRSYEQYF. The CDR3 DNA follows: TGTGCCAGCTCACCTGGACTAGCGGGGCGCTCCTACGAGCAGTACTTC.

This chain uses TRBV7-9 with TRBJ2-5; TRBD1 matches 10 bases. V lost 5 bases to trimming and J lost 3 bases; unmatched junction nucleotides: 3. CDR3 size: 14 residues. Germline V gene sequence: CDR1 SEHNR, CDR2 FQNEAQ (reference sequence). The CDR3 loop is CASSLGTGEETQYF. CDR3 bases: TGTGCCAGCAGCCTGGGGACAGGGGAAGAGACCCAGTACTTC.

There are many counts of this clonotype. CDR3 sequence: CASSQGSTDTQYF. In DNA, the CDR3 is TGTGCCAGCAGCCAAGGGTCCACAGATACGCAGTATTTT. This sequence joins TRBV4-2 and TRBJ2-3; D uncertain. In germline, CDR1 is LGHNA, CDR2 YNFKEQ. The germline V and J ends were trimmed by 1 base and 2 bases, with 4 bases remaining between them. The CDR3 loop spans 13 amino acids.

This clonotype was recorded at least ten times. J is TRBJ2-3 and V is TRBV12-3 or TRBV12-4; 11 bases line up with TRBD2. After removal of 8 bases from V and 5 bases from J, the junction contained 3 bases not matched to a gene. This CDR3 contains 13 residues. This chain's CDR3 is CASASGRRDTQYF. The DNA of the CDR3 is TGTGCCAGCGCTAGCGGGAGGCGAGATACGCAGTATTTT.

About this clonotype: Relative to the germline gene, one junction end is altered; a read error may explain this. The gene calls are TRBV5-1 and TRBJ2-1; 13 nucleotides agree with TRBD2. CDR1 and CDR2 (germline): SGHRS, YFSETQ. The CDR3 contains 15 residues. The CDR3 region has the DNA TGCGCCAGCAGCTCCCCCGGGACTAGCGGGATGTTTACGATCTTC. Translating gives CASSSPGTSGMFTIF.

The rearrangement links TRBV12-3 or TRBV12-4 to TRBJ1-1; no firm D call. V was clipped by 11 bases and J by 0 bases, with 25 bases between them. CDR3 length: 17 residues. CDR3 residues: CAFSAGIPYPMNTEAFF. The CDR3 nucleotides are TGTGCCTTCAGTGCAGGCATACCTTACCCCATGAACACTGAAGCTTTCTTT.

This clonotype was counted only a few times. The V call is TRBV15, the J call TRBJ2-5; the D is unclear. Per germline, CDR1 LNHNV and CDR2 YYDKDF (reference sequence). Between the trimmed V and J ends, which lost 0 bases and 2 bases, there was a span of 19 bases. The length of the CDR3 is 18 residues. This CDR3 reads CATSRDLRAGTAQETQYF. CDR3 coding DNA: TGTGCCACCAGCAGAGATCTCCGGGCAGGCACCGCTCAAGAGACCCAGTACTTC.

This clonotype was detected a few times. The chain's CDR3 is CASSQVQGGYNEQFF. CDR3 DNA sequence: TGCGCCAGCAGCCAAGTTCAAGGGGGGTACAATGAGCAGTTCTTC. The rearrangement links TRBV4-1 to TRBJ2-1; D tentatively fits TRBD1 or TRBD2 (6 bases each). CDR3 length equals 15 residues. The germline CDR1 and CDR2 sequences are MGHRA and YSYEKL. V was shortened by 1 base and J by 4 bases, with 11 bases between the two germline ends.

There are a few counts of this clonotype. The chain has TRBV12-3 or TRBV12-4 and TRBJ2-2; D could derive from TRBD1 or TRBD2 (5 bases each). V was cut by 1 base and J by 5 bases, with 11 bases left in between. The CDR3 runs to 15 residues. The CDR3 region is CASSLGGSRTGELFF. The CDR3 DNA reads as TGTGCCAGCAGTTTAGGGGGGAGTCGGACCGGGGAGCTGTTTTTT.

The chain joins TRBV5-1 to TRBJ2-3, with a tentative D call TRBD2 (5 bases). Between the trimmed V and J ends, which lost 3 bases and 5 bases, there was a span of 25 bases. The length of the CDR3 is 18 residues. Germline values: CDR1 SGHRS, CDR2 YFSETQ. CDR3 coding DNA: TGCGCCAGCAGCTCCCCGGACGGAGGAGACGGATATATAGATACGCAGTATTTT. This sequence encodes CASSSPDGGDGYIDTQYF.

This clonotype was detected once. This chain connects TRBV7-2 to TRBJ2-2, with 13 nucleotides matching TRBD2. CDR1 and CDR2 (germline): SGHTA, FQGNSA. V was clipped by 5 bases and J by 2 bases; unmatched bases: 5. This CDR3 has 17 residues. CDR3 bases: TGTGCCAGCAGCAGAGGACTAGCGGGAGAAAACACCGGGGAGCTGTTTTTT. It codes for CASSRGLAGENTGELFF.

This clonotype was found many times. V and J are TRBV5-1 and TRBJ1-6, with D perhaps TRBD1 (5 bases). The CDR3 loop spans 15 amino acids. Trimming pared 0 bases from V and 5 bases from J, leaving 9 bases between. CDR1 is SGHRS and CDR2 is YFSETQ in the germline V gene. The CDR3 reads CASSLGTLDNSPLHF. The CDR3 region has the DNA TGCGCCAGCAGCTTGGGGACATTAGATAATTCACCCCTCCACTTT.

This clonotype came up many times. The rearrangement links TRBV29-1 to TRBJ2-1; D may correspond to TRBD1 or TRBD2 (5 bases each). V was pared by 6 bases and J by 5 bases, with 14 bases between. The CDR3 totals 13 residues. Per the germline V gene, CDR1 is SQVTM and CDR2 is ANQGSEA. Here the CDR3 DNA reads TGCAGCGTGCCCGGGACGGAAGACAATGAGCAGTTCTTC. This translates into CSVPGTEDNEQFF.

This clonotype was recorded at least ten times. This chain joins TRBV21-1 and TRBJ2-6. TRBV21-1 is a pseudogene segment. The CDR3 extends over 15 amino acids. This CDR3 reads CASSKSNSGANVLTF. CDR3 coding DNA: TGTGCCAGCAGCAAATCAAACTCTGGGGCCAACGTCCTGACTTTC.

This clonotype has more than one count but fewer than ten. The CDR3 coding sequence is TGTGCCAGCAATCTAGGGCAGGGGATCCTCGAGCAGTACTTC. This sequence encodes CASNLGQGILEQYF. V gene TRBV12-3 or TRBV12-4 combines with J gene TRBJ2-7, with D possibly TRBD1 on 6 matching bases. The CDR3 is made up of 14 amino acids. V was cut by 7 bases and J by 6 bases, with 19 bases left in between.

The chain is built from TRBV2 and TRBJ2-5; 9 bases are a match to TRBD1. The CDR3 covers 15 residues. Germline V gene lookup returns CDR1 SNHLY and CDR2 FYNNEI. J gave up 5 bases and V 3 bases, and 7 bases lay outside the gene matches. Here the CDR3 DNA reads TGTGCCAGCAGTGATTTGCCAGGACAGGGGGAGACCCAGTACTTC. Translation: CASSDLPGQGETQYF.